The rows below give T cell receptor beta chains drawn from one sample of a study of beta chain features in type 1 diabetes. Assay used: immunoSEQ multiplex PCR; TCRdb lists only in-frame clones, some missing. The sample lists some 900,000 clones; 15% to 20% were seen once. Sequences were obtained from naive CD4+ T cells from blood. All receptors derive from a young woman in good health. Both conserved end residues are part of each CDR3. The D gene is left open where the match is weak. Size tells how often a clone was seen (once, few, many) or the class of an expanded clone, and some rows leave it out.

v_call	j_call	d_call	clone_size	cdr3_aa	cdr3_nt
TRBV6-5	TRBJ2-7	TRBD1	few	CASSYSGTGGSYEQYF	TGTGCCAGCAGTTACTCCGGGACAGGTGGCTCCTACGAGCAGTACTTC
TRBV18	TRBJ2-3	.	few	CASSPFLRARSSTDTQYF	TGTGCCAGCTCCCCCTTCCTCCGGGCCCGATCTAGCACAGATACGCAGTATTTT
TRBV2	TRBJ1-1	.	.	CASSPRQIGTEAFF	TGTGCCAGCAGTCCCCGACAGATTGGCACTGAAGCTTTCTTT
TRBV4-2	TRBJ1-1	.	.	CASSQVALRPSEAFF	TGTGCCAGCAGCCAAGTTGCCCTTCGGCCCTCCGAAGCTTTCTTT
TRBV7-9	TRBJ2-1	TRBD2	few	CASSLDSSGGNNEQFF	TGTGCCAGCAGCTTAGACTCTAGCGGGGGGAACAATGAGCAGTTCTTC
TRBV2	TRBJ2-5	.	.	CASSEQRFQETQYF	TGTGCCAGCAGTGAGCAACGGTTCCAAGAGACCCAGTACTTC
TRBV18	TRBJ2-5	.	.	CASSPKGQAETQYF	TGTGCCAGCTCACCCAAGGGACAAGCAGAGACCCAGTACTTC
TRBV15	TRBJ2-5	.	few	CATSRDVAVGAETQYF	TGTGCCACCAGCAGAGATGTCGCCGTGGGAGCAGAGACCCAGTACTTC
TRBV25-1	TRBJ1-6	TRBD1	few	CASSVGQYNSPLHF	TGTGCCAGCAGTGTGGGACAGTATAATTCACCCCTCCACTTT
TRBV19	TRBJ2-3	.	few	CASSIYPDPSTDTQYF	TGTGCCAGTAGTATTTATCCAGACCCTAGCACAGATACGCAGTATTTT
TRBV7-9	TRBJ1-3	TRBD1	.	CASSQIPGQGESGNTIYF	TGTGCCAGCAGCCAGATTCCGGGACAGGGAGAAAGTGGAAACACCATATATTTT